Listed here is a single T cell receptor beta chain. Some clones are missing from TCRdb's copy, which holds only in-frame ones; the method was immunoSEQ multiplex PCR. This sample has around 57,000 clones, with 94% found just once. The V and J ends lost 6 bases and 4 bases respectively, with 4 bases between them. CDR3 length equals 10 residues. The germline V gene has CDR1 MDHEN and CDR2 SYDVKM. This specimen belongs to a study of technical replicates of blood from a few donors. Input material: T cells isolated from PBMCs. The clonotype was recovered from a human donor in good health. V and J are TRBV28 and TRBJ2-7; no firm D call. CDR3 nucleotides: TGTGCCAGCAGCACTTACGAGCAGTACTTC. Its protein is CASSTYEQYF.